These T cell receptor beta chains were read from a single sample in a study of identical twins. Each CDR3 protein is one row after TCRdb ran MiXCR on the 5' RACE reads. Among about 520,000 distinct CDR3 sequences listed, roughly a fifth were seen once. Separately, the same data were catalogued under a study of T cells expressing NK-cell markers.

Input material: CD4+ T cells sorted from blood. Source of these receptors: a woman aged 18-29 years in good health. Each CDR3 is given with its conserved first and last residue. Fields, in order: D gene, V gene, clone size, J gene, CDR3 DNA, CDR3 protein. D genes are given only for firm matches. Where a row states a size, it is once, few, many or the class of an expanded clone; other rows omit it.

>NA|TRBV20-1|few|TRBJ1-1
TGCAGTGCTAGAGAGAACACAGGGAGGGGAAACACTGAAGCTTTCTTT
CSARENTGRGNTEAFF
>NA|TRBV19|NA|TRBJ1-5
TGTGCCAGTAGTCCCTCGGTCAGAATCGGTCAGCCCCAGCATTTT
CASSPSVRIGQPQHF
>NA|TRBV9|once|TRBJ2-3
TGTGCCAGCAGCGTAGCTCCGCCAGATACGCAGTATTTT
CASSVAPPDTQYF
>TRBD1|TRBV20-1|few|TRBJ1-2
TGCAGTGCCGGACAGGGTAGGAACTATGGCTACACCTTC
CSAGQGRNYGYTF
>NA|TRBV12-3/TRBV12-4|NA|TRBJ2-5
TGTGCCAGCACTCCCATTGGGGTACCATCTCCCCAGTACTTC
CASTPIGVPSPQYF
>NA|TRBV12-3/TRBV12-4|many|TRBJ1-2
TGTGCCATCGTCGACCCCGTGGGGGACTATGGCTACACCTTC
CAIVDPVGDYGYTF
>TRBD1|TRBV10-3|NA|TRBJ2-1
TGTGCCATCAGTCCGGGACAGGGAAAAAATGAGCAGTTCTTC
CAISPGQGKNEQFF
>TRBD2|TRBV7-9|many|TRBJ2-3
TGCGCCAGCAGCCCACTAGCGGGGAGCACAGATACGCAGTATTTT
CASSPLAGSTDTQYF
>NA|TRBV10-3|many|TRBJ1-1
TGTGTCATCGGTGATGGAAGACGGGGGAACACTGAAGCTTTCTTT
CVIGDGRRGNTEAFF
>NA|TRBV20-1|NA|TRBJ2-7
TGCAGTGCTTGGGCCTCCTTTCTAGACGAGCAGTACTTC
CSAWASFLDEQYF